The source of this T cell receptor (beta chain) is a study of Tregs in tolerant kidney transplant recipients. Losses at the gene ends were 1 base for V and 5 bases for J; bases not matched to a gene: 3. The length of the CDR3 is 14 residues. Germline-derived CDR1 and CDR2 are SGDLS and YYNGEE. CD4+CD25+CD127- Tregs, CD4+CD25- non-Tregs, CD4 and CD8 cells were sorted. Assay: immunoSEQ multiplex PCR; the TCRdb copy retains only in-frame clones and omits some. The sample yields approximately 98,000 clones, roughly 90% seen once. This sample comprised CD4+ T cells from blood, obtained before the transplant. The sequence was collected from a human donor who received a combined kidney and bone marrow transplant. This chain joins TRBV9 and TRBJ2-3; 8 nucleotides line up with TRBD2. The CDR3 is CASSVRREVDTQYF. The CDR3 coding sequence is TGTGCCAGCAGCGTACGGCGGGAGGTAGATACGCAGTATTTT.